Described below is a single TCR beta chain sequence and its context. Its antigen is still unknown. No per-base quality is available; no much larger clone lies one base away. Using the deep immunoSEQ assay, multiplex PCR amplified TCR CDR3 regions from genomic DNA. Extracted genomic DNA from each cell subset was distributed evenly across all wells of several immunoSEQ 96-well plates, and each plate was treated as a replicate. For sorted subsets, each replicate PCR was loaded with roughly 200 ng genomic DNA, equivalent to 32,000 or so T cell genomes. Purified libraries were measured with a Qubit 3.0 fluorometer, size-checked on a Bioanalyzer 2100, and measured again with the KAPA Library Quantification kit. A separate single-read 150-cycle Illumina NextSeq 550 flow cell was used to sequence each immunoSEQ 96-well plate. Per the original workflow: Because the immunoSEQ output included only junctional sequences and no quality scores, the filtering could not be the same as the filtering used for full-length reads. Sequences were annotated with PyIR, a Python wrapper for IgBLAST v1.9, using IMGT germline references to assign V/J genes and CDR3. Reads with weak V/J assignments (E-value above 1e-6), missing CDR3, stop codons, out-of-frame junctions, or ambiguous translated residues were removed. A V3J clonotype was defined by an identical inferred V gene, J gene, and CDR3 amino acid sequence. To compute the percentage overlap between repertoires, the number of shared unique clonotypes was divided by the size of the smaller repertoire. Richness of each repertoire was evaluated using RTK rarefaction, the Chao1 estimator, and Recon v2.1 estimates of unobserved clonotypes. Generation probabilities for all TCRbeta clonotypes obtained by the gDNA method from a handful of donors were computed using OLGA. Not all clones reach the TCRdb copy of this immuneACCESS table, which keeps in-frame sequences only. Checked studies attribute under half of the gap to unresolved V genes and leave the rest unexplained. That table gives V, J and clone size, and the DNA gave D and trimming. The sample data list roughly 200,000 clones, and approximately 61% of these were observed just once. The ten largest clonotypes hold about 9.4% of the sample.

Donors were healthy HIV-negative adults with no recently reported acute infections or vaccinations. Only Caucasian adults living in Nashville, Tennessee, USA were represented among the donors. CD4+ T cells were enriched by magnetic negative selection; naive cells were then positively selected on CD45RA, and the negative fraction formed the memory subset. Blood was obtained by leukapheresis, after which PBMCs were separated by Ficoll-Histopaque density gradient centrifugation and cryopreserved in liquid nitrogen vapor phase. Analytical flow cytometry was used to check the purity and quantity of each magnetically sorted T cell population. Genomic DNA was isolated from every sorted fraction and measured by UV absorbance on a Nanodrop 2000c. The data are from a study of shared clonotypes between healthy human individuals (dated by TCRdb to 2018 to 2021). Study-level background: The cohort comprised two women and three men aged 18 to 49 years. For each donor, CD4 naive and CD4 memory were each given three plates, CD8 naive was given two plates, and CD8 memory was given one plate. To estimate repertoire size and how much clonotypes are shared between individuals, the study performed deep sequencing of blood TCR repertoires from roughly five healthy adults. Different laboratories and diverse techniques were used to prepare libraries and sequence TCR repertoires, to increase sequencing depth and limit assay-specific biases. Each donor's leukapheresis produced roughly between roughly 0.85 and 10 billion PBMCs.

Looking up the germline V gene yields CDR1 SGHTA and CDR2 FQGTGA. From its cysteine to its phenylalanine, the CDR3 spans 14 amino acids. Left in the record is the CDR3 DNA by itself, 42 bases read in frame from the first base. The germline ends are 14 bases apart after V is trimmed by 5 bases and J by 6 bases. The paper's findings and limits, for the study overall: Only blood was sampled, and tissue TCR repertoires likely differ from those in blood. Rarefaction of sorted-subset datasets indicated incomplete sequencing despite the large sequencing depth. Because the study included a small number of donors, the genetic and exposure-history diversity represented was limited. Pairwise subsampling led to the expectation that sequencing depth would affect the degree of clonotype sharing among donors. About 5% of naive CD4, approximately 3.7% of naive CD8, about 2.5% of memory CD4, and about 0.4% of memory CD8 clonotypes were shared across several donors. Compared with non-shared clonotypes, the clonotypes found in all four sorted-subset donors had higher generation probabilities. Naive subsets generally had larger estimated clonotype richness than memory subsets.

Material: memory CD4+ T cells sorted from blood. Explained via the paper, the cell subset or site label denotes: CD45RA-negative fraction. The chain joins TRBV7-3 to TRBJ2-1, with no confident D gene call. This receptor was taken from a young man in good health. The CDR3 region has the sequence CASSRGPGLNEQFF. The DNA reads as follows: TGTGCCAGCAGCCGAGGACCAGGTCTCAATGAGCAGTTCTTC.